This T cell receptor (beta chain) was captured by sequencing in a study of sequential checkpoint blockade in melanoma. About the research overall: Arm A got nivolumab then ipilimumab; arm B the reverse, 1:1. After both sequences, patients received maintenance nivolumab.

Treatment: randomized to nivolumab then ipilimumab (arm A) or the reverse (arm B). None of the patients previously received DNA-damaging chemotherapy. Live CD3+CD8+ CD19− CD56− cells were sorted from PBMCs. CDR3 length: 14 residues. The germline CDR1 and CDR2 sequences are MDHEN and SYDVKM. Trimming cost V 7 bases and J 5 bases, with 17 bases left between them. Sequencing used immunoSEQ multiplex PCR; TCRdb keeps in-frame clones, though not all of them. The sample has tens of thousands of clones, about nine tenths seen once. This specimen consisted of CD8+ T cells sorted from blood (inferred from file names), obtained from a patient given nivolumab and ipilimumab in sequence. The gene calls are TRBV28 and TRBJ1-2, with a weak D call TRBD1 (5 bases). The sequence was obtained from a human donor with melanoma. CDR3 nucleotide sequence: TGTGCCAGCAACCCACCGGGGGGTGGGTATGGCTACACCTTC. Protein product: CASNPPGGGYGYTF.